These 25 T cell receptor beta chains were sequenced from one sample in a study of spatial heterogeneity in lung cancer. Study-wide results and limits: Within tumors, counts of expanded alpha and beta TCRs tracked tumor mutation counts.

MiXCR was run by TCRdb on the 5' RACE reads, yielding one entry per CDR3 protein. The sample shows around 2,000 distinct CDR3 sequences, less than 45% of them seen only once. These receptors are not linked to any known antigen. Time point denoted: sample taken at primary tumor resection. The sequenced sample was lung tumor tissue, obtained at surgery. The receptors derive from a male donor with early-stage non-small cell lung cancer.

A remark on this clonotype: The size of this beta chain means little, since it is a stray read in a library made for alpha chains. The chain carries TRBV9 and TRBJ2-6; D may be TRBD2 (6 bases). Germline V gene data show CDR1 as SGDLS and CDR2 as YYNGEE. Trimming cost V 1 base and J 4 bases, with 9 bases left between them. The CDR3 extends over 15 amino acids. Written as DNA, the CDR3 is TGTGCCAGCAGCGTACGCGGGGAAGGGGCCAACGTCCTGACTTTC. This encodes CASSVRGEGANVLTF.

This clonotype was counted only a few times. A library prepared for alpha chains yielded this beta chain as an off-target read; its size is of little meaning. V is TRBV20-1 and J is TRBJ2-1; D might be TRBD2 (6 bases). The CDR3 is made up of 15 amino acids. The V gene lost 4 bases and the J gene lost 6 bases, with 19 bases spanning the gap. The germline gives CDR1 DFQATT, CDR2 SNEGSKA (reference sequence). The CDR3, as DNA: TGCAGTGCTACGGGACTTCGTTTGGGTCTCAATGAGCAGTTCTTC. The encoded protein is CSATGLRLGLNEQFF.

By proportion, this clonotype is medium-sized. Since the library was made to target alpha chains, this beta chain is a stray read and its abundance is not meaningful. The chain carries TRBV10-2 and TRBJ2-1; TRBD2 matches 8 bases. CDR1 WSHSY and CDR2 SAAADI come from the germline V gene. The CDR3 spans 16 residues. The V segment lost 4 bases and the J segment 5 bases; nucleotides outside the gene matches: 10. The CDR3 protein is CASSGARQTSDNEQFF. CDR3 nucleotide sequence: TGCGCCAGCAGTGGGGCAAGGCAGACTAGCGACAATGAGCAGTTCTTC.

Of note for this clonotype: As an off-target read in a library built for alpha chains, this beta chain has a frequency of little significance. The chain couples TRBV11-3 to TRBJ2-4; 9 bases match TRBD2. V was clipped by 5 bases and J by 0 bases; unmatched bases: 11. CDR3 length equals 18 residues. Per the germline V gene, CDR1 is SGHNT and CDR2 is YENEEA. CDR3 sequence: CASSPRGAGGLAKNIQYF. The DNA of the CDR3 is TGTGCCAGCAGCCCTCGAGGAGCGGGAGGTCTAGCCAAAAACATTCAGTACTTC.

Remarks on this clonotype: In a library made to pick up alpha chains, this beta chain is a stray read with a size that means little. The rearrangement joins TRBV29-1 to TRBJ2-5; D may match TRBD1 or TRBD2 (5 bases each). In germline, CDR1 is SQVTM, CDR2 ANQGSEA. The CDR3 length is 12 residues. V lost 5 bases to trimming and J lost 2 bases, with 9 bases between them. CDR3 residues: CSVIWGQETQYF. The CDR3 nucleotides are TGCAGCGTTATTTGGGGGCAAGAGACCCAGTACTTC.

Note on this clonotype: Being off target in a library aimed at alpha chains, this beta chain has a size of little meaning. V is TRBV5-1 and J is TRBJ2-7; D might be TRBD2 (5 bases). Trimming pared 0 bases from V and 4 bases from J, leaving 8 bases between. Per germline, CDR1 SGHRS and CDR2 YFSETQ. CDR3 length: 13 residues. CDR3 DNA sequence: TGCGCCAGCAGCTTGGCCGAGGGTTACGAGCAGTACTTC. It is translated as CASSLAEGYEQYF.

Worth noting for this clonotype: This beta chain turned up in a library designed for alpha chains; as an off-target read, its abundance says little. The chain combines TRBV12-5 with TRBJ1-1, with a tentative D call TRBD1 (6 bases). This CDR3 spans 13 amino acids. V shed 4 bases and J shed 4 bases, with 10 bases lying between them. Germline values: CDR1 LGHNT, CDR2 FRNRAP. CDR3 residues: CASGSRGSTEAFF. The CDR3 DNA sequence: TGTGCTAGTGGTTCCAGGGGTAGCACTGAAGCTTTCTTT.

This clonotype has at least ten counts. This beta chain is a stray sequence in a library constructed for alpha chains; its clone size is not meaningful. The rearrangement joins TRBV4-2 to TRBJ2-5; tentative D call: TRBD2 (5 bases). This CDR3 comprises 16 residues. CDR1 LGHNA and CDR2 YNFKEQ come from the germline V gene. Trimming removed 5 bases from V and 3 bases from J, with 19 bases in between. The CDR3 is CASSSSTGEREETQYF. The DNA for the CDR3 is TGTGCCAGCAGCTCCTCGACCGGGGAGAGGGAAGAGACCCAGTACTTC.

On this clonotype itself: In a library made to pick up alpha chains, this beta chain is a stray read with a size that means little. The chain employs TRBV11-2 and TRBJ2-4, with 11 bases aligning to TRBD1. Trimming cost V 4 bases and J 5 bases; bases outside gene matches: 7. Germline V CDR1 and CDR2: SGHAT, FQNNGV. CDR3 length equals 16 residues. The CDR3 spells CASSSRDRGFENIQYF. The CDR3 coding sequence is TGTGCCAGCAGCTCACGGGACAGGGGGTTCGAAAACATTCAGTACTTC.

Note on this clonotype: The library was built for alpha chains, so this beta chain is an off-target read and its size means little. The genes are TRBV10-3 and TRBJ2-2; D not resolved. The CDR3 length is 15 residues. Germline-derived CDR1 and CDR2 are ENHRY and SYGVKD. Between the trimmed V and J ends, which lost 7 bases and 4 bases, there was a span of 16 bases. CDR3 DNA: TGTGCCATCACGGGCACCCCGACGGTCACCGGGGAGCTGTTTTTT. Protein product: CAITGTPTVTGELFF.

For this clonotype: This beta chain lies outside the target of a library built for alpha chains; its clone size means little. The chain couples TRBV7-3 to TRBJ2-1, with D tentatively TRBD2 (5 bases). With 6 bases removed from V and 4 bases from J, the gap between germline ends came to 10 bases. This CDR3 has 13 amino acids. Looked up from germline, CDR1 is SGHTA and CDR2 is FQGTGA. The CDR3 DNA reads TGTGCCAGCAGTACTACTAGTTACAATGAGCAGTTCTTC. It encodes CASSTTSYNEQFF.

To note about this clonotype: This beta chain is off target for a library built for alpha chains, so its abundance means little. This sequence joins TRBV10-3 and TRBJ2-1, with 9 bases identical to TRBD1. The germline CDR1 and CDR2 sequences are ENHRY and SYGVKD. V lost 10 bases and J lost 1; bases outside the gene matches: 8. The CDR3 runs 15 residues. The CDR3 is CASHPGTGSYNEQFF. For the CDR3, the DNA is TGTGCCAGCCACCCCGGGACAGGGTCCTACAATGAGCAGTTCTTC.

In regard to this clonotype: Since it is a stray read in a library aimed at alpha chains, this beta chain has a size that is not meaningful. The CDR3 region has the DNA TGCAGCCTGAGTCACAGGGGAATTAACACTGAAGCTTTCTTT. This codes for CSLSHRGINTEAFF. The rearrangement links TRBV29-1 to TRBJ1-1, with 7 bases aligning to TRBD1. The ends lost 8 bases at V and 2 bases at J; junction bases unmatched: 11. Looked up from germline, CDR1 is SQVTM and CDR2 is ANQGSEA. The CDR3 totals 14 residues.

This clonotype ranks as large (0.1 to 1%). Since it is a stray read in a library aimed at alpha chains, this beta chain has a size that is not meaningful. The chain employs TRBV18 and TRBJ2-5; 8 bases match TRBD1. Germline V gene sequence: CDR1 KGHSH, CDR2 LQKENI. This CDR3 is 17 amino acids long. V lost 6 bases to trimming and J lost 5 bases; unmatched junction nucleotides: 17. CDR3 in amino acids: CASSPLGVQGAGETQYF. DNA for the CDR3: TGTGCCAGCTCCCCCCTCGGCGTCCAGGGGGCTGGGGAGACCCAGTACTTC.

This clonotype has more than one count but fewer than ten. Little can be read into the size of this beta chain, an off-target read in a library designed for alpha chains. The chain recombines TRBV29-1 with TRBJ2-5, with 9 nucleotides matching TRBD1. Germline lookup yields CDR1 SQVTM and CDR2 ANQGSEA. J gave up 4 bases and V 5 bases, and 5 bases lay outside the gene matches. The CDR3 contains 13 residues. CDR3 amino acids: CSVTRTGVETQYF. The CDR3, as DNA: TGCAGCGTTACCAGGACAGGGGTAGAGACCCAGTACTTC.

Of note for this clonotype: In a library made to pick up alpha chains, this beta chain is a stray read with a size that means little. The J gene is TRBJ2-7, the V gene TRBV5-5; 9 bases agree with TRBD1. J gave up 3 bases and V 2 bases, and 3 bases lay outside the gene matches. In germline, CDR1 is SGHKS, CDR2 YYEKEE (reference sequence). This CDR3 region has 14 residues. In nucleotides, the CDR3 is TGTGCCAGCAGCTTAACAGGGGGCTTCTACGAGCAGTACTTC. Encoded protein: CASSLTGGFYEQYF.

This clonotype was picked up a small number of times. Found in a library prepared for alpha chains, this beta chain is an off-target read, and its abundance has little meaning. CDR3 loop: CASSLIGLSNEQFF. CDR3 in DNA: TGTGCCAGCAGTCTGATTGGACTCAGCAATGAGCAGTTCTTC. The V gene is TRBV12-3 or TRBV12-4, the J gene TRBJ2-1, with D perhaps TRBD2 (5 bases). Trimming removed 5 bases at V and 6 bases at J, with 14 bases between. This CDR3 spans 14 amino acids.

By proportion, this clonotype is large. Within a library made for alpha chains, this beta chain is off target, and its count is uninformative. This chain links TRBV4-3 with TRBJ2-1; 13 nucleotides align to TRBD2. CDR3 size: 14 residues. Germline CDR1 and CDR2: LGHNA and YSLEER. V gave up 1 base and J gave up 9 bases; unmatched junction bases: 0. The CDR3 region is CASSQGLAGGEQFF. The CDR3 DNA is TGCGCCAGCAGCCAAGGACTAGCGGGAGGTGAGCAGTTCTTC.

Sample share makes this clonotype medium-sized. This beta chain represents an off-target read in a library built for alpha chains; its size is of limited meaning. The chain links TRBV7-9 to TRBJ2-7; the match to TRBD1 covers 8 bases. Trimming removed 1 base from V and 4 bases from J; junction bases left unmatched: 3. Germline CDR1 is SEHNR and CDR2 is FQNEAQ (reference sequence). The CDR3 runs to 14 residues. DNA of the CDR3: TGTGCCAGCAGCTTAGTTGACAGGGGTTACGAGCAGTACTTC. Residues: CASSLVDRGYEQYF.

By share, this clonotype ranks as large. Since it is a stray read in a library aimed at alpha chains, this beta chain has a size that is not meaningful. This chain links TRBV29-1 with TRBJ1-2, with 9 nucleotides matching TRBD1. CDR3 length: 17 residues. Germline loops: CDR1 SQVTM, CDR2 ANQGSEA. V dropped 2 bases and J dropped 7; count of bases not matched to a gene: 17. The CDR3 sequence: CSVERDRDSLGRPGYTF. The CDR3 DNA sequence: TGCAGCGTTGAAAGGGACAGGGACTCTCTAGGGCGCCCTGGCTACACCTTC.

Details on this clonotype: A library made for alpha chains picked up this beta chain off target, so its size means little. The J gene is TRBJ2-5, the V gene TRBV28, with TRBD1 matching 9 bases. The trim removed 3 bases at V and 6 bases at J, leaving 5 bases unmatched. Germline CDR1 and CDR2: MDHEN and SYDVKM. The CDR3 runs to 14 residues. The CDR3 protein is CASSLGTGWKTQYF. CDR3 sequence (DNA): TGTGCCAGCAGTTTGGGGACAGGGTGGAAGACCCAGTACTTC.

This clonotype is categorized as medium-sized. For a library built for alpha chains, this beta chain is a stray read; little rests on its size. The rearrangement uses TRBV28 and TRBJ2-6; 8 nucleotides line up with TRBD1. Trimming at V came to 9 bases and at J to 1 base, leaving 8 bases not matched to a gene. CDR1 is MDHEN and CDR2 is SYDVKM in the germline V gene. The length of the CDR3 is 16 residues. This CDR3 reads CARPGQGKSGANVLTF. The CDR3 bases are TGTGCCAGACCAGGACAGGGTAAATCTGGGGCCAACGTCCTGACTTTC.

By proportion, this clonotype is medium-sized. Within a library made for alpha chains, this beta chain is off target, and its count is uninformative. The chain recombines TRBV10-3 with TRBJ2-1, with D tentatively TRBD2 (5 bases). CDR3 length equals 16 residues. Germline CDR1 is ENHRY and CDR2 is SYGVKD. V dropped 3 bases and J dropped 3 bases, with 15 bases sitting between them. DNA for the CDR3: TGTGCCATCAGTGATTCCAGCGGAGGAGACTACAATGAGCAGTTCTTC. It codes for CAISDSSGGDYNEQFF.

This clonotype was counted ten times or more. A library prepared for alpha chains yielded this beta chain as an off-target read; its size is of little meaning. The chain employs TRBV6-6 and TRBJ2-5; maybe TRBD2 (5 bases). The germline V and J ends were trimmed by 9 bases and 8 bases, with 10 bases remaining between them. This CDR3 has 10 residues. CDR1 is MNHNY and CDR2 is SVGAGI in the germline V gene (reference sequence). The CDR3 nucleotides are TGTGCCAGGGACTGGGGAACCCAGTACTTC. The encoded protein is CARDWGTQYF.

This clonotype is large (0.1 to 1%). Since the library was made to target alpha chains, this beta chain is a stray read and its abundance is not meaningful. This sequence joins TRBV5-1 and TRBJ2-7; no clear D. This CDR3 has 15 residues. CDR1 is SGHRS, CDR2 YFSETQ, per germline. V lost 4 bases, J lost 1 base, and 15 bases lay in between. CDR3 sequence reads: CASSPDGLRSYEQYF. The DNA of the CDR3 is TGCGCCAGCAGCCCAGACGGCCTCCGGTCCTACGAGCAGTACTTC.